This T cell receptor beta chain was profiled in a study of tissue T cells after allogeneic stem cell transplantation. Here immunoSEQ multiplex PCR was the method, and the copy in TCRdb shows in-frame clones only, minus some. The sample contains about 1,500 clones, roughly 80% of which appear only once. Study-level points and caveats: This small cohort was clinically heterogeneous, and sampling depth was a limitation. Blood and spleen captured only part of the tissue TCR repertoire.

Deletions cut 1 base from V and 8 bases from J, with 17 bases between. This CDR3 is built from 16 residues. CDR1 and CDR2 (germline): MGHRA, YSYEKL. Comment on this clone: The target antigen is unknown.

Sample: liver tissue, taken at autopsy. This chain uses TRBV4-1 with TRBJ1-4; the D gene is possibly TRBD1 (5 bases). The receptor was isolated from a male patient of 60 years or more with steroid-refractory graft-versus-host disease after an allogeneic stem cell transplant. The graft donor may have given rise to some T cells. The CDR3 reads CASSQVIGPWGEKLFF. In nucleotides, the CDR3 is TGCGCCAGCAGCCAAGTAATTGGACCCTGGGGGGAAAAACTGTTTTTT.